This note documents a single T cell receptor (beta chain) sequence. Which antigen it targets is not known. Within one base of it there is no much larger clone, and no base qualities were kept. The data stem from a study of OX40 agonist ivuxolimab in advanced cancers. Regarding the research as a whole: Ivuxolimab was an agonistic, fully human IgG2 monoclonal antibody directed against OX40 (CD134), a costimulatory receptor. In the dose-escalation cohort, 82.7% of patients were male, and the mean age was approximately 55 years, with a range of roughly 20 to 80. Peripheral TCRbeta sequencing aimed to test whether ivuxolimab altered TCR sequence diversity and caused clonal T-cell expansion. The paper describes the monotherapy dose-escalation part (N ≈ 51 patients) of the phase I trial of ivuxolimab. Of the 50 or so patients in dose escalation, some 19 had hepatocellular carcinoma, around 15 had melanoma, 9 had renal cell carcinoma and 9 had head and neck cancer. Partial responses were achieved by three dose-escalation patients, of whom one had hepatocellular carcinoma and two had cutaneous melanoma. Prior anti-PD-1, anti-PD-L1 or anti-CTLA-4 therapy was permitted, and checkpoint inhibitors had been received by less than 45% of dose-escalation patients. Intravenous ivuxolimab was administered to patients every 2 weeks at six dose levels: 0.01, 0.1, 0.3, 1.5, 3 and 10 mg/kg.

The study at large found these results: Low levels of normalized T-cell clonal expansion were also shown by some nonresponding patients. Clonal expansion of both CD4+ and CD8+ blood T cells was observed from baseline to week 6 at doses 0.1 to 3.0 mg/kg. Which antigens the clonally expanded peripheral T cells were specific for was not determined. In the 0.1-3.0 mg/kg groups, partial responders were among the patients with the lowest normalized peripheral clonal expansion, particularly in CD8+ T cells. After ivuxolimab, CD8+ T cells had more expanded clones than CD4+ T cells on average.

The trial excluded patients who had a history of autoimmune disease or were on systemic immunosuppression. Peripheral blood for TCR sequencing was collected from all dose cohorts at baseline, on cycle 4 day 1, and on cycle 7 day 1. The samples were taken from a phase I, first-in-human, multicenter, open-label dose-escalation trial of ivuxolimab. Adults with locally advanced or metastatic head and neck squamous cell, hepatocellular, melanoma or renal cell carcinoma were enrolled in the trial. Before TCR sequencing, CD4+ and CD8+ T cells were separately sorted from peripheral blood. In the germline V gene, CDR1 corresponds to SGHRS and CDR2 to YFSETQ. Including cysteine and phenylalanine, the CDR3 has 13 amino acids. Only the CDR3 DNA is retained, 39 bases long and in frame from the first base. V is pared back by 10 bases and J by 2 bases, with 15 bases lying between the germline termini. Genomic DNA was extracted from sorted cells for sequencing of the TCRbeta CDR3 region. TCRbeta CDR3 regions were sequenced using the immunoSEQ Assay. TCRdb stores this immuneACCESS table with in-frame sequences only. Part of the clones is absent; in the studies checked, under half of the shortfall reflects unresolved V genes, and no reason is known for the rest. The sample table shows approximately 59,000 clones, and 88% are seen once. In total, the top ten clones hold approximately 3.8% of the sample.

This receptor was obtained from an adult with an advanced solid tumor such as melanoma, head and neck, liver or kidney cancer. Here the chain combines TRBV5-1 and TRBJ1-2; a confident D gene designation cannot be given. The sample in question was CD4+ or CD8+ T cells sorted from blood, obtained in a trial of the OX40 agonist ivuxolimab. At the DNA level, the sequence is TGCGCCGGAAGCTCGGACGGAAACTATGGCTACACCTTC. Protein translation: CAGSSDGNYGYTF.